This T cell receptor beta chain was recorded in a study of blood T cells in healthy people across ages. The V gene lost 11 bases and the J gene lost 5 bases, with 16 bases spanning the gap. This CDR3 spans 12 amino acids. The germline V gene has CDR1 MNHNY and CDR2 SVGAGI (reference sequence). This clonotype occurred a few times. Samples had at least 7 million PBMCs isolated from them. Then a second PCR, running about 7 to 11 cycles, was carried out with a sample-barcoded 5' primer and a J-beta primer mix. Per sample, CDR3-containing paired-end reads numbered at least 2.5 million. TCRdb analysed the 5' RACE reads with MiXCR anew, one entry per CDR3 protein. The sample yields about 640,000 distinct CDR3 sequences, 58% seen once.

V usage is TRBV6-6 and J usage is TRBJ2-7, with D unclear. The origin of this receptor is a man aged 55-75 years in good health. Sequencing was done on a sample of blood. For the CDR3, the DNA is TGTGCCCTCAGGCAGGTGGATCACGAGCAGTACTTC. This gives the protein CALRQVDHEQYF.